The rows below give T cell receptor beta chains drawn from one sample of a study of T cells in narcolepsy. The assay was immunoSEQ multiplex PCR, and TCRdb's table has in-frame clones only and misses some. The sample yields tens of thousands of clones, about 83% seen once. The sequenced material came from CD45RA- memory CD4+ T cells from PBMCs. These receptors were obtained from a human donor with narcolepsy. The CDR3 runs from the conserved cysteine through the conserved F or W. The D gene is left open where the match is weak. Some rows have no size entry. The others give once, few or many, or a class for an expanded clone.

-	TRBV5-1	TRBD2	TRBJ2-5	CASSPGLAGADQETQYF	TGCGCCAGCAGCCCGGGGCTAGCGGGGGCCGACCAAGAGACCCAGTACTTC
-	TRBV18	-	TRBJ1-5	CASSPLPGRGGNQPQHF	TGTGCCAGCTCACCACTCCCGGGCAGGGGAGGCAATCAGCCCCAGCATTTT
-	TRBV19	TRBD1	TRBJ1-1	CASNRGQGLMNTEAFF	TGTGCCAGTAACAGGGGACAGGGATTAATGAACACTGAAGCTTTCTTT
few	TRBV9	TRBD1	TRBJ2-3	CASSGTGGYTDTQYF	TGTGCCAGCAGCGGGACAGGGGGCTACACAGATACGCAGTATTTT
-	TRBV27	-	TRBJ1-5	CASSLGTDQPQHF	TGTGCCAGCAGCCTAGGGACTGATCAGCCCCAGCATTTT
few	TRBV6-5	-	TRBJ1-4	CASGAQATNEKLFF	TGTGCCAGCGGGGCACAGGCAACTAATGAAAAACTGTTTTTT
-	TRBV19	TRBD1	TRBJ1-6	CASRTTGSSYNSPLHF	TGTGCCAGTAGAACGACAGGGAGCTCCTATAATTCACCCCTCCACTTT
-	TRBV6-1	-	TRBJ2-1	CASSGPKELEKYNEQFF	TGTGCCAGCAGTGGGCCTAAAGAACTGGAGAAATACAATGAGCAGTTCTTC
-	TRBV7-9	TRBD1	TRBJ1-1	CASSPGQGFPEAFF	TGTGCCAGCAGCCCAGGACAGGGATTCCCTGAAGCTTTCTTT
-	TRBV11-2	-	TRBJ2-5	CASSPDAGISETQYF	TGTGCCAGCAGCCCCGACGCGGGGATATCGGAGACCCAGTACTTC
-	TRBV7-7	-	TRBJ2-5	CASSLRAQETQYF	TGTGCCAGCAGCTTACGGGCCCAAGAGACCCAGTACTTC
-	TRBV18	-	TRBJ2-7	CASSPGAHYEQYF	TGTGCCAGCTCACCAGGGGCCCACTACGAGCAGTACTTC
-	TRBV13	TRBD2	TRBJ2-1	CASSETSGGYNEQFF	TGTGCCAGCAGCGAGACTAGCGGGGGATACAATGAGCAGTTCTTC
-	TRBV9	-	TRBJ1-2	CASSVEVLRIANYGYTF	TGTGCCAGCAGCGTAGAGGTATTGCGGATAGCTAACTATGGCTACACCTTC